The subject of this entry is one T cell receptor beta chain. CDR1 is MNHEY, CDR2 SMNVEV, per germline (reference sequence). This CDR3 is built from 15 residues. V was cut by 6 bases and J by 2 bases, with 17 bases left in between. The data belong to a study of shared clonotypes between healthy human individuals. Using immunoSEQ multiplex PCR, the repertoire was profiled, and TCRdb retains in-frame clones only, with some absent. The profile shows about a million clones, around 76% of them singletons. The gene calls are TRBV27 and TRBJ2-7, with D unclear. The source is a man younger than 35 in good health. The sequencing sample was made of memory CD4+ T cells sorted from blood. As for subset: CD45RA-negative fraction. The CDR3 nucleotides are TGTGCCAGCAGCCTACGACCCACTGCACCCTACGAGCAGTACTTC. Translated: CASSLRPTAPYEQYF.